The rows below give T cell receptor beta chains drawn from one sample of a study of T cell responses to AZD1222 COVID-19 vaccine. Clones were read by immunoSEQ multiplex PCR, and TCRdb kept only the in-frame ones, dropping some. Of 160,000 or so clones in the sample, roughly 90% were seen once. This material consisted of peripheral blood, taken on day 0 of AZD1222 vaccination. The receptors were gathered from an adult in good health. The CDR3 runs from the conserved cysteine through the conserved F or W. The order of the fields is D gene, V gene, clone size, J gene, CDR3 protein, CDR3 DNA. A D gene is named only where the DNA matches it firmly. Clone size is shown for a subset of rows, as once, few, many or a class of expanded clone.

D gene: TRBD2; V gene: TRBV15; clone size: many; J gene: TRBJ2-3; CDR3 protein: CATSILTSGGADTQYF; CDR3 DNA: TGTGCCACCAGCATACTGACTAGCGGGGGGGCAGATACGCAGTATTTT
D gene: -; V gene: TRBV4-2; clone size: -; J gene: TRBJ2-5; CDR3 protein: CASSQDSNPKRQVPQETQYF; CDR3 DNA: TGTGCCAGCAGCCAAGATTCCAACCCGAAGAGACAGGTCCCCCAGGAGACCCAGTACTTC
D gene: TRBD1; V gene: TRBV5-1; clone size: few; J gene: TRBJ1-2; CDR3 protein: CASSPTFNQGVLNYGYTF; CDR3 DNA: TGCGCCAGCAGCCCCACTTTTAACCAGGGGGTCTTAAACTATGGCTACACCTTC
D gene: -; V gene: TRBV11-2; clone size: -; J gene: TRBJ2-7; CDR3 protein: CASSRDRREQYF; CDR3 DNA: TGTGCCAGCAGCAGAGACAGGCGCGAGCAGTACTTC
D gene: TRBD1; V gene: TRBV19; clone size: few; J gene: TRBJ2-5; CDR3 protein: CASSYDRVQETQYF; CDR3 DNA: TGTGCCAGTAGTTATGACAGGGTCCAAGAGACCCAGTACTTC
D gene: -; V gene: TRBV9; clone size: -; J gene: TRBJ2-5; CDR3 protein: CASGVRGTYQETQYF; CDR3 DNA: TGTGCCAGCGGCGTTCGGGGGACGTACCAAGAGACCCAGTACTTC
D gene: TRBD2; V gene: TRBV19; clone size: -; J gene: TRBJ2-5; CDR3 protein: CASSIAPKVGGQETQYF; CDR3 DNA: TGTGCCAGTAGTATCGCCCCGAAGGTGGGGGGGCAAGAGACCCAGTACTTC
D gene: TRBD1; V gene: TRBV9; clone size: -; J gene: TRBJ1-6; CDR3 protein: CASTPGTAYNSPLHF; CDR3 DNA: TGTGCCAGCACCCCTGGGACAGCCTATAATTCACCCCTCCACTTT
D gene: TRBD2; V gene: TRBV7-9; clone size: -; J gene: TRBJ2-7; CDR3 protein: CASSLGTSGSNEQYF; CDR3 DNA: TGTGCCAGCAGCTTAGGGACTAGCGGGAGTAACGAGCAGTACTTC
D gene: -; V gene: TRBV2; clone size: -; J gene: TRBJ2-2; CDR3 protein: CASSEAGYTGELFF; CDR3 DNA: TGTGCCAGCAGTGAGGCAGGGTACACCGGGGAGCTGTTTTTT
D gene: TRBD1; V gene: TRBV9; clone size: -; J gene: TRBJ1-6; CDR3 protein: CASSVVDRDSPLHF; CDR3 DNA: TGTGCCAGCAGCGTAGTTGACAGGGATTCACCCCTCCACTTT
D gene: -; V gene: TRBV7-2; clone size: -; J gene: TRBJ1-1; CDR3 protein: CASSPRLPPEAFF; CDR3 DNA: TGTGCCAGCAGTCCAAGACTCCCGCCTGAAGCTTTCTTT
D gene: TRBD2; V gene: TRBV18; clone size: -; J gene: TRBJ2-5; CDR3 protein: CASSPTSGGAETQYF; CDR3 DNA: TGTGCCAGCTCACCGACTAGCGGGGGGGCAGAGACCCAGTACTTC
D gene: -; V gene: TRBV7-9; clone size: -; J gene: TRBJ2-3; CDR3 protein: CASSLKGSARLDTQYF; CDR3 DNA: TGTGCCAGCAGCTTAAAGGGGTCAGCGCGGTTGGATACGCAGTATTTT
D gene: TRBD1; V gene: TRBV28; clone size: -; J gene: TRBJ2-7; CDR3 protein: CASRPGQFHEQYF; CDR3 DNA: TGTGCCAGCAGGCCGGGACAGTTCCACGAGCAGTACTTC
D gene: -; V gene: TRBV28; clone size: once; J gene: TRBJ1-5; CDR3 protein: CANSLASTSQPQHF; CDR3 DNA: TGTGCCAACAGTTTGGCCAGTACCTCTCAGCCCCAGCATTTT
D gene: -; V gene: TRBV13; clone size: -; J gene: TRBJ1-5; CDR3 protein: CASSLGWRSNQPQHF; CDR3 DNA: TGTGCCAGCAGCTTGGGATGGCGGAGCAATCAGCCCCAGCATTTT
D gene: -; V gene: TRBV9; clone size: -; J gene: TRBJ2-1; CDR3 protein: CASSVGAGPTYNEQFF; CDR3 DNA: TGTGCCAGCAGCGTAGGTGCAGGGCCGACCTACAATGAGCAGTTCTTC
D gene: -; V gene: TRBV9; clone size: -; J gene: TRBJ1-5; CDR3 protein: CASSADPHRGQPQHF; CDR3 DNA: TGTGCCAGCAGCGCCGACCCCCACCGGGGACAGCCCCAGCATTTT
D gene: TRBD2; V gene: TRBV7-2; clone size: -; J gene: TRBJ2-3; CDR3 protein: CASSLTGGVAGVADTQYF; CDR3 DNA: TGTGCCAGCAGCTTAACGGGGGGGGTAGCGGGAGTAGCAGATACGCAGTATTTT
D gene: -; V gene: TRBV2; clone size: -; J gene: TRBJ2-5; CDR3 protein: CASSEGLGEAQYF; CDR3 DNA: TGTGCCAGCAGTGAAGGACTAGGAGAGGCCCAGTACTTC
D gene: -; V gene: TRBV7-2; clone size: -; J gene: TRBJ2-5; CDR3 protein: CASSLLAGQETQYF; CDR3 DNA: TGTGCCAGCAGCTTATTGGCAGGGCAAGAGACCCAGTACTTC
D gene: -; V gene: TRBV7-9; clone size: -; J gene: TRBJ2-2; CDR3 protein: CARAGKTGELFF; CDR3 DNA: TGTGCCAGGGCAGGGAAGACCGGGGAGCTGTTTTTT
D gene: TRBD1; V gene: TRBV5-4; clone size: -; J gene: TRBJ1-6; CDR3 protein: CASTLDRGNSPLHF; CDR3 DNA: TGTGCCAGCACCCTCGACAGGGGGAATTCACCCCTCCACTTT
D gene: -; V gene: TRBV4-1; clone size: -; J gene: TRBJ1-1; CDR3 protein: CASSQAWGTEAFF; CDR3 DNA: TGCGCCAGCAGCCAAGCTTGGGGAACTGAAGCTTTCTTT
D gene: -; V gene: TRBV7-9; clone size: once; J gene: TRBJ2-5; CDR3 protein: CASSHYFGQGQETQYF; CDR3 DNA: TGTGCCAGCAGCCACTACTTCGGACAAGGGCAAGAGACCCAGTACTTC
D gene: -; V gene: TRBV28; clone size: -; J gene: TRBJ1-5; CDR3 protein: CASRPDSSSNQPQHF; CDR3 DNA: TGTGCCAGCAGACCCGACAGTAGTAGCAATCAGCCCCAGCATTTT
D gene: TRBD2; V gene: TRBV6-5; clone size: -; J gene: TRBJ2-7; CDR3 protein: CASSYTSEIYEQYF; CDR3 DNA: TGTGCCAGCAGTTATACTAGCGAAATCTACGAGCAGTACTTC
D gene: TRBD1; V gene: TRBV7-3; clone size: -; J gene: TRBJ1-2; CDR3 protein: CASSLNPGQSYGYTF; CDR3 DNA: TGTGCCAGCAGCTTAAATCCGGGACAGTCCTATGGCTACACCTTC
D gene: -; V gene: TRBV28; clone size: -; J gene: TRBJ1-2; CDR3 protein: CASEGGAGGYTF; CDR3 DNA: TGTGCCAGCGAGGGGGGGGCCGGTGGCTACACCTTC
D gene: -; V gene: TRBV5-4; clone size: -; J gene: TRBJ2-3; CDR3 protein: CASSLPYDIPTPDTQYF; CDR3 DNA: TGTGCCAGCAGTCTCCCATACGACATTCCCACGCCAGATACGCAGTATTTT
D gene: -; V gene: TRBV24-1; clone size: -; J gene: TRBJ2-7; CDR3 protein: CATSDYGAEQYF; CDR3 DNA: TGTGCCACCAGTGATTACGGGGCCGAGCAGTACTTC
D gene: TRBD1; V gene: TRBV2; clone size: -; J gene: TRBJ1-1; CDR3 protein: CASMDRGVEAFF; CDR3 DNA: TGTGCCAGCATGGACAGGGGGGTGGAAGCTTTCTTT
D gene: TRBD1; V gene: TRBV4-2; clone size: once; J gene: TRBJ1-2; CDR3 protein: CASSQGTGYGYTF; CDR3 DNA: TGTGCCAGCAGCCAAGGGACAGGATATGGCTACACCTTC
D gene: -; V gene: TRBV7-3; clone size: -; J gene: TRBJ2-1; CDR3 protein: CASSPGTPNEQFF; CDR3 DNA: TGTGCCAGCAGCCCGGGGACTCCAAATGAGCAGTTCTTC
D gene: -; V gene: TRBV4-3; clone size: -; J gene: TRBJ2-1; CDR3 protein: CASSQDRIGYNEQFF; CDR3 DNA: TGCGCCAGCAGCCAAGATAGGATAGGCTACAATGAGCAGTTCTTC
D gene: -; V gene: TRBV2; clone size: -; J gene: TRBJ1-3; CDR3 protein: CASSGEPGNTIYF; CDR3 DNA: TGTGCCAGCAGTGGTGAACCAGGAAACACCATATATTTT
D gene: TRBD2; V gene: TRBV5-1; clone size: -; J gene: TRBJ2-5; CDR3 protein: CASSYLAGGTYLTQYF; CDR3 DNA: TGCGCCAGCAGCTACCTAGCGGGGGGCACTTATCTGACCCAGTACTTC
D gene: -; V gene: TRBV19; clone size: -; J gene: TRBJ1-5; CDR3 protein: CASSPAVGPQHF; CDR3 DNA: TGTGCCAGTAGTCCTGCGGTTGGGCCCCAGCATTTT
D gene: TRBD2; V gene: TRBV7-6; clone size: -; J gene: TRBJ2-7; CDR3 protein: CASSPLAGGGYEQYF; CDR3 DNA: TGTGCCAGCAGCCCCTTAGCGGGAGGAGGCTACGAGCAGTACTTC
D gene: TRBD1; V gene: TRBV3-1/TRBV3-2; clone size: few; J gene: TRBJ1-1; CDR3 protein: CASSHTGQGATEAFF; CDR3 DNA: TGTGCCAGCAGCCATACGGGACAGGGGGCCACTGAAGCTTTCTTT
D gene: -; V gene: TRBV10-3; clone size: -; J gene: TRBJ2-3; CDR3 protein: CAIALNPTDTQYF; CDR3 DNA: TGTGCCATCGCCCTGAACCCCACAGATACGCAGTATTTT
D gene: -; V gene: TRBV5-1; clone size: few; J gene: TRBJ1-3; CDR3 protein: CASSLAGYGNTIYF; CDR3 DNA: TGCGCCAGCAGCTTGGCGGGATATGGAAACACCATATATTTT
D gene: TRBD1; V gene: TRBV7-8; clone size: once; J gene: TRBJ2-7; CDR3 protein: CASSPQGVSYEQYF; CDR3 DNA: TGTGCCAGCAGCCCTCAGGGGGTCTCCTACGAGCAGTACTTC
D gene: -; V gene: TRBV7-2; clone size: -; J gene: TRBJ1-5; CDR3 protein: CASSSDRFGGLYSNQPQHF; CDR3 DNA: TGTGCCAGCAGCTCCGACAGGTTTGGGGGCCTTTATAGCAATCAGCCCCAGCATTTT
D gene: -; V gene: TRBV5-1; clone size: -; J gene: TRBJ1-5; CDR3 protein: CASSLRGDSNQPQHF; CDR3 DNA: TGCGCCAGCAGCTTGCGCGGAGATAGCAATCAGCCCCAGCATTTT
D gene: TRBD2; V gene: TRBV7-2; clone size: -; J gene: TRBJ2-1; CDR3 protein: CASSTRTSGYNEQFF; CDR3 DNA: TGTGCCAGCAGTACCCGGACTAGCGGATACAATGAGCAGTTCTTC
D gene: -; V gene: TRBV7-9; clone size: -; J gene: TRBJ1-4; CDR3 protein: CASSLALGGSGEKLFF; CDR3 DNA: TGTGCCAGCAGCTTAGCCCTCGGCGGGTCCGGTGAAAAACTGTTTTTT
D gene: TRBD2; V gene: TRBV3-1/TRBV3-2; clone size: -; J gene: TRBJ2-2; CDR3 protein: CASSQDWTRLTGELFF; CDR3 DNA: TGTGCCAGCAGCCAAGATTGGACTAGACTCACCGGGGAGCTGTTTTTT
D gene: -; V gene: TRBV2; clone size: -; J gene: TRBJ1-2; CDR3 protein: CASSVKLGADYGYTF; CDR3 DNA: TGTGCCAGCAGCGTGAAGTTGGGCGCAGACTATGGCTACACCTTC
D gene: -; V gene: TRBV5-5; clone size: -; J gene: TRBJ1-3; CDR3 protein: CASSLHVSNGAGNTIYF; CDR3 DNA: TGTGCCAGCAGCTTGCACGTCAGCAACGGCGCTGGAAACACCATATATTTT
D gene: TRBD1; V gene: TRBV15; clone size: -; J gene: TRBJ2-3; CDR3 protein: CATSTRQGQVGDTQYF; CDR3 DNA: TGTGCCACCAGCACCCGACAGGGTCAAGTTGGAGATACGCAGTATTTT
D gene: TRBD1; V gene: TRBV28; clone size: -; J gene: TRBJ2-6; CDR3 protein: CASSRGQGTPGANVLTF; CDR3 DNA: TGTGCCAGCAGCCGGGGACAGGGCACTCCTGGGGCCAACGTCCTGACTTTC
D gene: TRBD2; V gene: TRBV5-1; clone size: -; J gene: TRBJ2-7; CDR3 protein: CASSLRSSGPPYEQYF; CDR3 DNA: TGCGCCAGCAGCTTGAGGTCTAGCGGGCCTCCCTACGAGCAGTACTTC
D gene: TRBD1; V gene: TRBV28; clone size: -; J gene: TRBJ1-4; CDR3 protein: CASNAGDSEKLFF; CDR3 DNA: TGTGCCAGCAATGCCGGGGACAGCGAAAAACTGTTTTTT
D gene: -; V gene: TRBV30; clone size: -; J gene: TRBJ2-1; CDR3 protein: CAWNPAENEQFF; CDR3 DNA: TGTGCCTGGAACCCCGCCGAGAATGAGCAGTTCTTC
D gene: -; V gene: TRBV11-3; clone size: -; J gene: TRBJ2-5; CDR3 protein: CASSLDSAQETQYF; CDR3 DNA: TGTGCCAGCAGCTTAGATAGCGCCCAGGAGACCCAGTACTTC
D gene: TRBD1; V gene: TRBV7-3; clone size: -; J gene: TRBJ2-7; CDR3 protein: CASSSGQGKQYF; CDR3 DNA: TGTGCCAGCAGCTCAGGACAGGGGAAGCAGTACTTC